This T cell receptor (beta chain) was obtained from a study of T cells in Graves' hyperthyroidism and ophthalmopathy. Study-wide findings and caveats: Clonotypes that were expanded in thyroid above 0.001 mostly appeared in blood too.

This clonotype was seen a few times. Its antigen is currently unknown. With 3 bases removed from V and 4 bases from J, the gap between germline ends came to 7 bases. This CDR3 comprises 12 residues. The germline CDR1 and CDR2 sequences are SGDLS and YYNGEE. What was amplified from RNA transcripts were TCR beta CDR3 regions. Primed by the HTBI set, a first-round RT-PCR was run on the TCR CDR3. Using its own MiXCR run on the multiplex PCR reads, TCRdb lists one record per CDR3 protein. The data contain around 720,000 distinct CDR3 sequences, approximately 40% of them singletons. What was sequenced was blood. This clonotype originated in a woman aged 40 to 50 with Graves' hyperthyroidism. The gene calls are TRBV9 and TRBJ1-1; D is undetermined. CDR3 nucleotide sequence: TGTGCCAGCAGCGGGATGGGCACTGAAGCTTTCTTT. This sequence encodes CASSGMGTEAFF.